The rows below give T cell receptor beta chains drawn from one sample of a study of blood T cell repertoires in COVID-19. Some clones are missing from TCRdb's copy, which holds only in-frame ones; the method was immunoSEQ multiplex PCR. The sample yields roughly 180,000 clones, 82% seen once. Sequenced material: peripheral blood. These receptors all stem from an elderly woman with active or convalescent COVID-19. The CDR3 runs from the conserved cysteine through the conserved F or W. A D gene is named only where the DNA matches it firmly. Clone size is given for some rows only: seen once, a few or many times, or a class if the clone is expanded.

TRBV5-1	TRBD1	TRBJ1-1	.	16	CASSWDRGGGYTEAFF	TGCGCCAGCAGCTGGGACAGGGGGGGCGGATACACTGAAGCTTTCTTT
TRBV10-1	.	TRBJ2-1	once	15	CASSGGVASYNEQFF	TGCGCCAGCAGTGGCGGGGTGGCCTCCTACAATGAGCAGTTCTTC
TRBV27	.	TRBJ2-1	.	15	CASSSGTGVYNEQFF	TGTGCCAGCAGTAGCGGGACAGGTGTCTACAATGAGCAGTTCTTC
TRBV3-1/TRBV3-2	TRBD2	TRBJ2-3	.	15	CASRGLAGGTSTQYF	TGTGCCAGCAGGGGACTAGCGGGAGGGACCAGTACGCAGTATTTT
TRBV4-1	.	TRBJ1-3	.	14	CASSQDSLRNTIYF	TGCGCCAGCAGCCAAGATTCTTTGAGGAACACCATATATTTT
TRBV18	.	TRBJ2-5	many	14	CASSPGNRQETQYF	TGTGCCAGCTCCCCGGGTAACCGCCAAGAGACCCAGTACTTC
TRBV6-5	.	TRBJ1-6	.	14	CASTPRGPDSPLHF	TGTGCCAGCACTCCTCGAGGTCCAGATTCACCCCTCCACTTT
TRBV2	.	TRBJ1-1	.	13	CASIRGVNTEAFF	TGTGCCAGCATTCGGGGAGTGAACACTGAAGCTTTCTTT
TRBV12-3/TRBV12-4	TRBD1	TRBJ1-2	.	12	CASSLTGVGYTF	TGTGCCAGCAGTCTCACAGGGGTCGGCTACACCTTC
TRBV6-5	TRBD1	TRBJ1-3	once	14	CASSLRGTGNTIYF	TGTGCCAGCAGTCTCAGGGGGACTGGAAACACCATATATTTT
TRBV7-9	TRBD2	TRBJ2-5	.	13	CATGGEGRETQYF	TGTGCCACCGGAGGGGAGGGGCGAGAGACCCAGTACTTC
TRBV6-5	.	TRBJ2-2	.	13	CASSIKLTGELFF	TGTGCCAGCAGCATTAAGCTGACCGGGGAGCTGTTTTTT
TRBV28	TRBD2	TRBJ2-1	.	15	CASRRAGAGYNEQFF	TGTGCCAGCAGGAGAGCGGGAGCAGGATACAATGAGCAGTTCTTC
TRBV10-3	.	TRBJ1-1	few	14	CAISVQGMNTEAFF	TGTGCCATCAGTGTTCAGGGGATGAACACTGAAGCTTTCTTT
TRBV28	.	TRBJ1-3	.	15	CASSLVGGSGNTIYF	TGTGCCAGCAGTTTGGTGGGGGGCTCTGGAAACACCATATATTTT
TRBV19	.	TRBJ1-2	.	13	CASIERGNYGYTF	TGTGCCAGTATTGAGCGGGGTAACTATGGCTACACCTTC
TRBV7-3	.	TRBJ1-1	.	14	CASSLSPRGTEAFF	TGTGCCAGCAGCTTAAGCCCACGAGGCACTGAAGCTTTCTTT
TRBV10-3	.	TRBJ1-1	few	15	CAISGPGNLVTEAFF	TGTGCCATCAGCGGACCAGGGAATCTTGTCACTGAAGCTTTCTTT
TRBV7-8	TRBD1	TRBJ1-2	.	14	CASSQGQGYYGYTF	TGTGCCAGCAGCCAGGGACAGGGGTACTATGGCTACACCTTC
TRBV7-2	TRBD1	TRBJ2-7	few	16	CASSSVPGQGAYEQYF	TGTGCCAGCAGTTCCGTACCGGGACAGGGGGCTTACGAGCAGTACTTC
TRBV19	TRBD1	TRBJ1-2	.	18	CASSSIWGQADSNYGYTF	TGTGCCAGTAGTTCAATTTGGGGACAGGCCGATAGTAACTATGGCTACACCTTC
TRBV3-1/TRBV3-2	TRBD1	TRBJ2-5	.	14	CASSHGQGAETQYF	TGTGCCAGCAGCCACGGACAGGGGGCTGAGACCCAGTACTTC
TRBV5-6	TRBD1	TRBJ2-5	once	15	CASSFRRTGTETQYF	TGTGCCAGCAGCTTCCGTCGGACAGGGACGGAGACCCAGTACTTC
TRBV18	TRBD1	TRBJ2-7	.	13	CASSGTGMYEQYF	TGTGCCAGCTCAGGGACAGGGATGTACGAGCAGTACTTC
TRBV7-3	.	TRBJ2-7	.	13	CASSLNRGYEQYF	TGTGCCAGCAGCTTGAACAGAGGGTACGAGCAGTACTTC
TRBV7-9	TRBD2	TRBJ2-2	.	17	CASSRPVGLAGPGELFF	TGTGCCAGCAGCCGACCGGTGGGACTAGCGGGACCCGGGGAGCTGTTTTTT
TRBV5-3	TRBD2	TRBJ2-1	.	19	CARSLRTSGTLNPYNEQFF	TGTGCCAGAAGCTTAAGGACTAGCGGGACCCTAAACCCCTACAATGAGCAGTTCTTC
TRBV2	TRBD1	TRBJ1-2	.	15	CASKPGQGLLYGYTF	TGTGCCAGCAAACCGGGACAGGGTCTTCTCTATGGCTACACCTTC
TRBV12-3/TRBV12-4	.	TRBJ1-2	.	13	CASSLGWERSYTF	TGTGCCAGCAGTTTAGGGTGGGAGCGGAGCTACACCTTC
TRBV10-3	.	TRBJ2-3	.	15	CAISESGADTDTQYF	TGTGCCATCAGTGAGTCGGGGGCAGACACAGATACGCAGTATTTT
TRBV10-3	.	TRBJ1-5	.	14	CAIRADRGNQPQHF	TGTGCCATCAGGGCGGATAGAGGCAATCAGCCCCAGCATTTT
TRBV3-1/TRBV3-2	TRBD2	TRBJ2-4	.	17	CASSRNRLAQAKNIQYF	TGTGCCAGCAGCCGAAACCGACTAGCGCAAGCCAAAAACATTCAGTACTTC
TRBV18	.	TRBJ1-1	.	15	CASSPPGRTGVQAFF	TGTGCCAGCTCACCACCAGGTCGCACAGGAGTGCAAGCTTTCTTT
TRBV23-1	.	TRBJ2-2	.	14	CASSQRRGSGELFF	TGCGCCAGCAGCCAGCGGCGGGGCTCCGGGGAGCTGTTTTTT
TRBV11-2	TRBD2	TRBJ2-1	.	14	CASSFSAGGTEQFF	TGTGCCAGCAGCTTTTCAGCGGGAGGCACTGAGCAGTTCTTC
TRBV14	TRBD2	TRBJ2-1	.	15	CASSQDLIAGVEQFF	TGTGCCAGCAGCCAAGATCTGATAGCGGGAGTCGAGCAGTTCTTC
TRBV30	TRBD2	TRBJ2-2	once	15	CACPRLAGGTGELFF	TGTGCCTGCCCCCGACTAGCGGGAGGCACCGGGGAGCTGTTTTTT
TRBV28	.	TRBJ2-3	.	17	CASSPPRTSQGKVTQYF	TGTGCCAGCAGTCCCCCCCGGACTAGTCAGGGGAAGGTGACGCAGTATTTT
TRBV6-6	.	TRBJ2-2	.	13	CASLVADTGELFF	TGTGCCAGTCTGGTAGCAGACACCGGGGAGCTGTTTTTT
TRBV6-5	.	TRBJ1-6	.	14	CASSLTRDNSPLHF	TGTGCCAGCAGCCTGACCAGGGATAATTCACCCCTCCACTTT
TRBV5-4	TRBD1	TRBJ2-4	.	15	CASSPRQGSRNIQYF	TGTGCCAGCAGCCCTCGACAGGGTTCGAGGAACATTCAGTACTTC
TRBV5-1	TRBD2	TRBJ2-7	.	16	CASSGRLAGDSYEQYF	TGCGCCAGCAGCGGGCGACTAGCGGGAGACTCCTACGAGCAGTACTTC
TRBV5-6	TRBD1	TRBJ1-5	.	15	CASSRTDRANQPQHF	TGTGCCAGCAGCCGCACGGACAGGGCGAATCAGCCCCAGCATTTT
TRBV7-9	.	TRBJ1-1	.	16	CASSLWGSLPNTEAFF	TGTGCCAGCAGCTTATGGGGCAGTCTCCCGAACACTGAAGCTTTCTTT
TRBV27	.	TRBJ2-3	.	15	CASSLAPWSTDTQYF	TGTGCCAGCAGTTTGGCCCCCTGGTCCACAGATACGCAGTATTTT
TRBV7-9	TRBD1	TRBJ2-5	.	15	CASSSTGGMLETQYF	TGTGCCAGCAGCTCGACAGGGGGCATGCTGGAGACCCAGTACTTC